A selection of T cell receptor beta chains follows, all from one sample in a study of Ad26.COV2.S vaccination and SARS-CoV-2 variants. This table comes from immunoSEQ multiplex PCR, and its TCRdb copy is limited to in-frame clones, with some not included. The sample consists of more than 150,000 clones, about 83% of them appearing once. The source was peripheral blood, collected after recovery from COVID-19. The receptor source for this set is a human donor who had recovered from COVID-19. Each CDR3 is given with its conserved first and last residue. D genes are given only for firm matches. Rows give clone size only sometimes, using once, few, many, or a class for an expanded clone.

D gene	CDR3 length	V gene	J gene	clone size	CDR3 protein	CDR3 DNA
NA	16	TRBV6-8	TRBJ1-6	NA	CASSYPNRGYSSPLHF	TGTGCCAGCAGTTACCCGAACCGGGGTTATAGTTCACCCCTCCACTTT
TRBD2	17	TRBV19	TRBJ2-1	NA	CASSIGTSGRAYNEQFF	TGTGCCAGTAGTATCGGGACTAGCGGGAGGGCGTACAATGAGCAGTTCTTC
NA	12	TRBV7-9	TRBJ2-5	NA	CASSLVGETQYF	TGTGCCAGCAGCTTAGTGGGGGAGACCCAGTACTTC
NA	13	TRBV9	TRBJ2-2	NA	CASSPTNTGELFF	TGTGCCAGCAGCCCGACGAACACCGGGGAGCTGTTTTTT
TRBD2	15	TRBV10-2	TRBJ2-3	NA	CASRVTSGPSDTQYF	TGCGCCAGCAGGGTAACTAGCGGGCCCAGCGATACGCAGTATTTT
NA	18	TRBV11-2	TRBJ2-7	NA	CASSLDEDEDYLVGEQYF	TGTGCCAGCAGCTTAGATGAGGACGAGGACTACCTCGTGGGCGAGCAGTACTTC
NA	14	TRBV3-1/TRBV3-2	TRBJ1-1	NA	CASMSSGMDIEAFF	TGTGCCAGCATGAGCTCAGGGATGGATATTGAAGCTTTCTTT
NA	14	TRBV5-8	TRBJ2-2	few	CASSLRPLTGELFF	TGTGCCAGCAGCTTGAGGCCGCTCACCGGGGAGCTGTTTTTT
NA	13	TRBV2	TRBJ2-4	NA	CASSGTAANIQYF	TGTGCCAGCAGTGGGACAGCGGCCAACATTCAGTACTTC
TRBD2	15	TRBV3-1/TRBV3-2	TRBJ2-5	NA	CASSHRTRVRETQYF	TGTGCCAGCAGCCACCGGACTAGAGTACGGGAGACCCAGTACTTC
NA	16	TRBV11-1	TRBJ2-1	NA	CASSLETRLNYNEQFF	TGTGCCAGCAGCTTAGAGACCAGACTTAACTACAATGAGCAGTTCTTC